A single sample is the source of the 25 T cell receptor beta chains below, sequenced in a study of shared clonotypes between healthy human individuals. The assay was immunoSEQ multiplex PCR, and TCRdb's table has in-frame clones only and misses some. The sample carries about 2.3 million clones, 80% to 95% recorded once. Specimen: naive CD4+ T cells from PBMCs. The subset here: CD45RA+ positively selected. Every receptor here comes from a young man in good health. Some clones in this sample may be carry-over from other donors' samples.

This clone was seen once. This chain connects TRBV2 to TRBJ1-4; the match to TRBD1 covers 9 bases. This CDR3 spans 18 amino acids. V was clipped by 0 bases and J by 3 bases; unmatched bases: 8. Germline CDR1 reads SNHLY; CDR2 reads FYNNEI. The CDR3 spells CASSEALQGASPNEKLFF. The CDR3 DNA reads TGTGCCAGCAGTGAAGCGCTACAGGGGGCATCCCCTAATGAAAAACTGTTTTTT.

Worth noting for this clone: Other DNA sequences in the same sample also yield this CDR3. CDR3 coding DNA: TGTGCCAGCAGCGTCGCCAGTTACAATGAGCAGTTCTTC. This codes for CASSVASYNEQFF. The rearrangement joins TRBV9 to TRBJ2-1; D gene ambiguous. Deletions cut 2 bases from V and 4 bases from J, with 7 bases between. The CDR3 has 13 amino acids. Germline V CDR1 and CDR2: SGDLS, YYNGEE.

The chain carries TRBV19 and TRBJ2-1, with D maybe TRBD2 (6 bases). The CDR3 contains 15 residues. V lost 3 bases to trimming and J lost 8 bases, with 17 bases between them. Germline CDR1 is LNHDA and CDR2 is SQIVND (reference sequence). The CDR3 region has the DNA TGTGCCAGTAGTATTGGCGGGATCCCCGGGGATGAGCAGTTCTTC. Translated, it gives CASSIGGIPGDEQFF.

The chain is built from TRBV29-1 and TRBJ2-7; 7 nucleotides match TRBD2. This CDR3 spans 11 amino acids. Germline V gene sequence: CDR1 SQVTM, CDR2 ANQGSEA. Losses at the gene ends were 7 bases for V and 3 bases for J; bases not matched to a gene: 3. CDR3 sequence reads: CSGGEGYEQYF. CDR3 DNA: TGCAGCGGGGGGGAGGGCTACGAGCAGTACTTC.

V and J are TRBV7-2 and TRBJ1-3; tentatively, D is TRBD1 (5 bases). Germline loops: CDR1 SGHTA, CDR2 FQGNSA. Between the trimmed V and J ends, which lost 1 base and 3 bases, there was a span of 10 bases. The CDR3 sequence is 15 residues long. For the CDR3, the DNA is TGTGCCAGCAGCTTAGAGGGGATGGGTGGAAACACCATATATTTT. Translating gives CASSLEGMGGNTIYF.

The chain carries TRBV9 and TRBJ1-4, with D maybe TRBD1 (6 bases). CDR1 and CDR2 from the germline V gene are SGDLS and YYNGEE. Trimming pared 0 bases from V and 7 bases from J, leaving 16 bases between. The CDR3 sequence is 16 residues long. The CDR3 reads CASSVAPTGLTEKLFF. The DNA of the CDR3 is TGTGCCAGCAGCGTAGCTCCGACAGGACTCACTGAAAAACTGTTTTTT.

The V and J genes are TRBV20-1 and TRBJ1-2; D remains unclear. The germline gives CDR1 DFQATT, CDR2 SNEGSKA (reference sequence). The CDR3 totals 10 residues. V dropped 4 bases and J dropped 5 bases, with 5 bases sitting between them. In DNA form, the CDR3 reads TGCAGTGCTAACAGTTATGGCTACACCTTC. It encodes CSANSYGYTF.

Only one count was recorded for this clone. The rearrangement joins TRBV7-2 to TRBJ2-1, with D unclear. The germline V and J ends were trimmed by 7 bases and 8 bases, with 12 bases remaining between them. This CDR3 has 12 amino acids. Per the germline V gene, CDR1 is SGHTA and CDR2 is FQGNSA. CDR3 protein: CASTPAADEQFF. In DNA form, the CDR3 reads TGTGCCAGCACCCCTGCTGCGGATGAGCAGTTCTTC.

The CDR3 nucleotides are TGCGCCAGCAGCCCCTCAGGGGAAATCTACGAGCAGTACTTC. Its translation is CASSPSGEIYEQYF. The chain employs TRBV5-1 and TRBJ2-7; D might be TRBD1 (6 bases). The V gene lost 4 bases and the J gene lost 3 bases, with 14 bases spanning the gap. This CDR3 has 14 amino acids. Looked up from germline, CDR1 is SGHRS and CDR2 is YFSETQ.

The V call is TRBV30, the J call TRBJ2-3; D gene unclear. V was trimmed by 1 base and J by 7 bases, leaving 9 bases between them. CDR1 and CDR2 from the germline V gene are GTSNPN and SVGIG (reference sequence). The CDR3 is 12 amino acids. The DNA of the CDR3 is TGTGCCTGGAGTGCGGATTTGAATACGCAGTATTTT. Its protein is CAWSADLNTQYF.

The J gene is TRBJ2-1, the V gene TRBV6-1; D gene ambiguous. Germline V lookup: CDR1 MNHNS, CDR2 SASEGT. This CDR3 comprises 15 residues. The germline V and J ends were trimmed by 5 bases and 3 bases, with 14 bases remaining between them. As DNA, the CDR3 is TGTGCCAGCAGTTCCGAGTGGGTACTCTACAATGAGCAGTTCTTC. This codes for CASSSEWVLYNEQFF.

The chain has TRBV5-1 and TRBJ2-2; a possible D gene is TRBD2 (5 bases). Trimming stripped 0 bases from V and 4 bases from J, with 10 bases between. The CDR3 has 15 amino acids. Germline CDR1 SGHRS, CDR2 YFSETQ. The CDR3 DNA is TGCGCCAGCAGCTTGGCCCCCCGGGGCACCGGGGAGCTGTTTTTT. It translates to CASSLAPRGTGELFF.

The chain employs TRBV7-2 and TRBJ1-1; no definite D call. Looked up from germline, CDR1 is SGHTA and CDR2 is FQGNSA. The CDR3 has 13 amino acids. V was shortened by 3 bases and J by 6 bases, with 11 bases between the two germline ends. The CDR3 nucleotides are TGTGCCAGCAGCTTTATGAAGTTCGCTGAAGCTTTCTTT. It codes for CASSFMKFAEAFF. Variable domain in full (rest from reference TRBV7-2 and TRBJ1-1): GAGVSQSPSNKVTEKGKDVELRCDPISGHTALYWYRQSLGQGLEFLIYFQGNSAPDKSGLPSDRFSAERTGGSVSTLTIQRTQQEDSAVYLCASSFMKFAEAFFGQGTRLTVV.

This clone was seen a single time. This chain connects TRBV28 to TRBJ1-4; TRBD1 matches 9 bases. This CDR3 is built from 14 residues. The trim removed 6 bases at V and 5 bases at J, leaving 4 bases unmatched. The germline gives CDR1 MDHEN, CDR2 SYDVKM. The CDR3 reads CASRAGTGNEKLFF. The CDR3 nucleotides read TGTGCCAGCAGAGCCGGGACAGGGAATGAAAAACTGTTTTTT.

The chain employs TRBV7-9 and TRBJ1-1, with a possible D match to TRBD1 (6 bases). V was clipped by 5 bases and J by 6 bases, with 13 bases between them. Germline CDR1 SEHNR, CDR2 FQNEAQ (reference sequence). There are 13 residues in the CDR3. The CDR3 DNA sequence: TGTGCCAGCAGCCAAACAGGGAGGGCTGAAGCTTTCTTT. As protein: CASSQTGRAEAFF. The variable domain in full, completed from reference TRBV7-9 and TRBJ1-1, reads DTGVSQNPRHKITKRGQNVTFRCDPISEHNRLYWYRQTLGQGPEFLTYFQNEAQLEKSRLLSDRFSAERPKGSFSTLEIQRTEQGDSAMYLCASSQTGRAEAFFGQGTRLTVV.

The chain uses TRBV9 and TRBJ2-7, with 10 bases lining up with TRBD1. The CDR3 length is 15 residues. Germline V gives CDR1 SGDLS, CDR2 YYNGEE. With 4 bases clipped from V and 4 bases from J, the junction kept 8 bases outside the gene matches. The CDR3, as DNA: TGTGCCAGCAGCCCGGGGACAGGGGTTTCTTACGAGCAGTACTTC. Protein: CASSPGTGVSYEQYF.

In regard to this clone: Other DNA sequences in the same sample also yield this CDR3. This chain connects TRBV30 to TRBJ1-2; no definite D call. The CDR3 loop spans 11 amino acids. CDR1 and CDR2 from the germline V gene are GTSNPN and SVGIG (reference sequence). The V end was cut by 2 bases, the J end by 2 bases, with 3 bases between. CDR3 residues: CAWSSNYGYTF. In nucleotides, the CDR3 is TGTGCCTGGAGTTCAAACTATGGCTACACCTTC.

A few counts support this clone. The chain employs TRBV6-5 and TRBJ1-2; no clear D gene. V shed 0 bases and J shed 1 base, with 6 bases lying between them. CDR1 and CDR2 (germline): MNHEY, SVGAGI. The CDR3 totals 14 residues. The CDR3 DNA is TGTGCCAGCAGTTACTCGGCCAGTAACTATGGCTACACCTTC. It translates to CASSYSASNYGYTF.

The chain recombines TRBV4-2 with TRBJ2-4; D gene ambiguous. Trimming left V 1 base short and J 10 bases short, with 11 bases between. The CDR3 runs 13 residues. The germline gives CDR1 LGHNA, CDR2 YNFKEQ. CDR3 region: CASSQGLPPIQYF. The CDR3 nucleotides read TGTGCCAGCAGCCAAGGGCTCCCCCCTATTCAGTACTTC.

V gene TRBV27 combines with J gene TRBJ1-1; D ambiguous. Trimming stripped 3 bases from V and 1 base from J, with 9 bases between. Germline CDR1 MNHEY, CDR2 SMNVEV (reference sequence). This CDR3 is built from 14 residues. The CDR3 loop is CASSLGSPNTEAFF. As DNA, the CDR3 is TGTGCCAGCAGTTTGGGCAGCCCGAACACTGAAGCTTTCTTT.

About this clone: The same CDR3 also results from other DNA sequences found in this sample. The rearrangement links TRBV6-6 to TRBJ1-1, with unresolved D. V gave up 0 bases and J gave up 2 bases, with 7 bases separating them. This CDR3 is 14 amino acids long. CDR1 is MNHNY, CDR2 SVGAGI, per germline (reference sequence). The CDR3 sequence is CASSYSGGNTEAFF. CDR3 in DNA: TGTGCCAGCAGTTACTCTGGAGGAAACACTGAAGCTTTCTTT.

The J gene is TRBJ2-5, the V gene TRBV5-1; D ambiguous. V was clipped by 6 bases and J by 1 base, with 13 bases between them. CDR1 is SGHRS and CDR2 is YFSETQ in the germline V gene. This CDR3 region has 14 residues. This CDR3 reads CASTKVGPQETQYF. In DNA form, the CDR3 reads TGCGCCAGCACCAAAGTAGGGCCCCAAGAGACCCAGTACTTC.

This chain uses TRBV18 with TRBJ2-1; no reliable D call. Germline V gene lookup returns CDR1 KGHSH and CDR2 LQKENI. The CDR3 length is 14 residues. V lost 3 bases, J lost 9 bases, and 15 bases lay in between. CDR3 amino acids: CASSPLGPGGEQFF. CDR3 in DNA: TGTGCCAGCTCACCGCTCGGACCAGGCGGTGAGCAGTTCTTC.

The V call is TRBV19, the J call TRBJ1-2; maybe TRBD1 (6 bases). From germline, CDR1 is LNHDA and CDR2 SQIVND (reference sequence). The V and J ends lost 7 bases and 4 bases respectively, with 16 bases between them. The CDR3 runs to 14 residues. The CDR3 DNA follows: TGTGCCAGTACCCCTGGGGGGGGCCGCTATGGCTACACCTTC. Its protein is CASTPGGGRYGYTF.

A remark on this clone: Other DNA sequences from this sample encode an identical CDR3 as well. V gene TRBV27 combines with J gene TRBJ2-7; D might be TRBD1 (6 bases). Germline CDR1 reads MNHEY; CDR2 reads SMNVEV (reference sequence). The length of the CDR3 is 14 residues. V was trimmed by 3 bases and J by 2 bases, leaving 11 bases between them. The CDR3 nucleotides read TGTGCCAGCAGTTTTCGGGACACAACCTACGAGCAGTACTTC. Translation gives CASSFRDTTYEQYF.